Listed here is a single T cell receptor (beta chain). Its antigen is not known. The data derive from a study of cytomegalovirus exposure and HLA in healthy donors. Germline V gene lookup returns CDR1 MGHRA and CDR2 YSYEKL. This CDR3 comprises 16 residues. Trimming took off 1 base at V and 0 bases at J, with 13 bases between the two ends. The PCR made use of 60 Vbeta and 13 Jbeta primers. TCRdb keeps only in-frame clones here, not all; method: immunoSEQ multiplex PCR. The sample records approximately 210,000 clones, more than 75% being singletons. Study findings and constraints: Most likely, a cluster of highly shared sequence variants arose as a sequencing artifact.

This chain connects TRBV4-1 to TRBJ2-7; TRBD2 might be the D (6 bases). Sample: PBMCs. The source is a woman aged 18 to 35 in good health and CMV-seronegative. The CDR3 bases are TGCGCCAGCAGCCAAGTTCCGGCCGGGAGCTCCTACGAGCAGTACTTC. Protein: CASSQVPAGSSYEQYF.